In this sample, the clone carrying this TCR beta chain turned up many times. This sample's time point: after trial treatment. Sample treatment: LDRT plus nivolumab, ipilimumab, low-dose cyclophosphamide and aspirin (RACIN trial). Eligible patients had advanced solid tumors lacking tumor-infiltrating lymphocytes. The data are from a study of low-dose radiotherapy and immunotherapy resistance in tumors. Background on the study: The fractionation for Cohort 1 was 0.5 Gy per fraction every 2 weeks, totaling 6.5 Gy.

Alpha- and beta-chain coverage of first-strand cDNA came from TRAV- and TRBV-specific primers. Using a constant-region primer together with a V-primer adapter, TCRs were subjected to 20 PCR cycles of amplification. In vitro transcription was used to amplify the isolated mRNA. TCRdb re-derived calls from the reads in MiXCR, one entry per CDR3 protein. The repertoire holds 50,000 or so distinct CDR3 sequences, with under 30% as singletons. The ends were cut back, 2 bases at V and 7 bases at J, with 14 bases in the middle. CDR3 length: 14 amino acids. Germline V gene data show CDR1 as LNHDA and CDR2 as SQIVND (reference sequence).

The V and J genes are TRBV19 and TRBJ1-1; no firm D call. The sample consisted of PBMCs, taken after low-dose radiotherapy plus immunotherapy. The clonotype originates from a male donor with prostate cancer. The CDR3 nucleotides are TGTGCCAGTAGTATAAGTCTCTCCGCCGTTGAAGCTTTCTTT. This sequence encodes CASSISLSAVEAFF.